The next 26 T cell receptor beta chains were all read from a single sample in a study of neoadjuvant anti-PD-1 for oral cavity cancer. TCRdb's copy holds only in-frame clones and misses some; the assay was immunoSEQ multiplex PCR. The sample holds over 14,000 clones, 74% seen once. Time point indicated: after neoadjuvant nivolumab, at surgical resection. The sequences come from PBMCs, collected after nivolumab (anti-PD-1) treatment. These receptors all come from a person between 35 and 79 years old with oral cavity squamous cell carcinoma.

This sequence joins TRBV6-1 and TRBJ2-7, with D possibly being TRBD2 (6 bases). Germline values: CDR1 MNHNS, CDR2 SASEGT. V was trimmed by 6 bases and J by 3 bases, leaving 18 bases between them. The CDR3 runs to 15 residues. CDR3 loop: CASRGGGTANYEQYF. The CDR3, as DNA: TGTGCCAGCAGGGGAGGAGGAACAGCCAACTACGAGCAGTACTTC.

The rearrangement uses TRBV29-1 and TRBJ2-4; D assignment may be TRBD1 or TRBD2 (7 bases each). The V and J ends lost 4 bases and 6 bases respectively, with 13 bases between them. From germline, CDR1 is SQVTM and CDR2 ANQGSEA. The CDR3 covers 13 residues. CDR3 DNA: TGCAGCGTTGGCAGGGGGGGATCAAACATTCAGTACTTC. Amino acids: CSVGRGGSNIQYF.

The rearrangement joins TRBV13 to TRBJ2-3; the match to TRBD2 covers 8 bases. Germline V gene data show CDR1 as PRHDT and CDR2 as FYEKMQ (reference sequence). V trimming: 7 bases; J trimming: 4 bases; junction bases outside the gene matches: 13. The CDR3 is 16 residues long. The CDR3, as DNA: TGTGCCAGCAACATAAGGGCGGGAGGCCTCCCAGATACGCAGTATTTT. Protein: CASNIRAGGLPDTQYF.

V usage is TRBV11-3 and J usage is TRBJ2-1; D is unclear. The V end was cut by 0 bases, the J end by 8 bases, with 5 bases between. Germline assignment: CDR1 SGHNT and CDR2 YENEEA. This CDR3 has 12 residues. CDR3 in DNA: TGTGCCAGCAGCTTAGAGGGCGATGAGCAGTTCTTC. Translating it yields CASSLEGDEQFF.

V and J are TRBV2 and TRBJ2-1; D unresolved. V was clipped by 1 base and J by 4 bases, with 5 bases between them. CDR1 SNHLY and CDR2 FYNNEI come from the germline V gene. This CDR3 spans 13 amino acids. The CDR3 protein is CASSEGYYNEQFF. The DNA of the CDR3 is TGTGCCAGCAGTGAAGGGTATTACAATGAGCAGTTCTTC.

This clone appeared a few times. The J gene is TRBJ1-2, the V gene TRBV25-1; 10 nucleotides match TRBD1. The ends lost 6 bases at V and 5 bases at J; junction bases unmatched: 6. This CDR3 is 14 amino acids long. Germline V gene data show CDR1 as MGHDK and CDR2 as SYGVNS. This chain's CDR3 is CASRGDRGNYGYTF. For the CDR3, the DNA is TGTGCCAGCAGGGGGGACAGGGGAAATTATGGCTACACCTTC.

The chain carries TRBV5-4 and TRBJ2-7, with 8 bases matching TRBD1. This CDR3 contains 14 residues. V dropped 6 bases and J dropped 0; count of bases not matched to a gene: 5. CDR1 is SGHNT and CDR2 is YYREEE in the germline V gene (reference sequence). CDR3 sequence: CASTSGQGSYEQYF. In DNA, the CDR3 is TGTGCCAGCACTTCCGGACAGGGCTCCTACGAGCAGTACTTC.

This chain links TRBV18 with TRBJ2-7; TRBD1 might be the D (6 bases). V was shortened by 1 base and J by 4 bases, with 11 bases between the two germline ends. The CDR3 length is 14 residues. The V gene's germline CDR1 is KGHSH and CDR2 LQKENI. This CDR3 is CASSPLQQGYEQYF. Here the CDR3 DNA reads TGTGCCAGCTCACCACTGCAACAGGGTTACGAGCAGTACTTC.

The V and J genes are TRBV9 and TRBJ2-6; D is ambiguous. This CDR3 region has 15 residues. The germline gives CDR1 SGDLS, CDR2 YYNGEE. Trimming stripped 6 bases from V and 1 base from J, with 11 bases between. The CDR3 region is CASTQLGSGANVLTF. DNA for the CDR3: TGTGCCAGCACCCAACTGGGTTCTGGGGCCAACGTCCTGACTTTC.

The J gene is TRBJ1-3, the V gene TRBV19; D might be TRBD1 (6 bases). This CDR3 contains 15 residues. Germline V gives CDR1 LNHDA, CDR2 SQIVND (reference sequence). V lost 3 bases, J lost 2 bases, and 11 bases lay in between. In DNA form, the CDR3 reads TGTGCCAGTAGTATGGGACAAGCCACTGGAAACACCATATATTTT. As protein: CASSMGQATGNTIYF.

V is TRBV6-1 and J is TRBJ1-5, with a tentative D call TRBD1 (6 bases). From germline, CDR1 is MNHNS and CDR2 SASEGT. This CDR3 region has 14 residues. V was trimmed by 2 bases and J by 7 bases, leaving 12 bases between them. The CDR3: CASSETQGSQPQHF. The CDR3 DNA sequence: TGTGCCAGCAGTGAAACTCAGGGGAGCCAGCCCCAGCATTTT.

The V call is TRBV7-8, the J call TRBJ2-5; a weak D match, TRBD2 (6 bases). The germline CDR1 and CDR2 sequences are SGHVS and FQNEAQ. The CDR3 extends over 16 amino acids. V lost 5 bases and J 2 bases, leaving 18 bases between the germline ends. The CDR3 DNA reads TGTGCCAGCAGCCCGGTGACCCTAGCGCGTCAAGAGACCCAGTACTTC. Translated, it gives CASSPVTLARQETQYF.

The CDR3, as DNA: TGCGCCAGCAGTGACAATGCGGGGACCGAGCAGTACTTC. Translation: CASSDNAGTEQYF. The chain recombines TRBV10-1 with TRBJ2-7; a possible D gene is TRBD2 (6 bases). From germline, CDR1 is WNHNN and CDR2 SYGVQD (reference sequence). The CDR3 covers 13 residues. Trimming pared 3 bases from V and 6 bases from J, leaving 12 bases between.

The chain carries TRBV4-1 and TRBJ2-3; 9 positions match TRBD1. V was clipped by 3 bases and J by 8 bases; unmatched bases: 12. The CDR3 loop spans 16 amino acids. From germline, CDR1 is MGHRA and CDR2 YSYEKL. This chain's CDR3 is CASSHYRDRAQGTQYF. The CDR3 nucleotides are TGCGCCAGCAGCCATTACCGGGACAGGGCGCAGGGTACGCAGTATTTT.

This rearrangement joins TRBV7-8 to TRBJ2-7; D ambiguous. V was clipped by 5 bases and J by 6 bases, with 11 bases between them. Germline V CDR1 and CDR2: SGHVS, FQNEAQ. CDR3 size: 12 residues. CDR3 DNA: TGTGCCAGCAGCCTCGTGCGAGGCGAGCAGTACTTC. Translated: CASSLVRGEQYF. Supplemented by reference TRBV7-8 and TRBJ2-7, the full variable domain reads GAGVSQSPRYKVAKRGQDVALRCDPISGHVSLFWYQQALGQGPEFLTYFQNEAQLDKSGLPSDRFFAERPEGSVSTLKIQRTQQEDSAVYLCASSLVRGEQYFGPGTRLTVT.

The count of this clone is one. The chain uses TRBV5-1 and TRBJ1-2; D call uncertain. The V end was cut by 4 bases, the J end by 6 bases, with 13 bases between. The CDR3 covers 13 residues. Germline V gene data show CDR1 as SGHRS and CDR2 as YFSETQ. The CDR3 reads CASSLENQDGYTF. CDR3 nucleotide sequence: TGCGCCAGCAGCCTCGAGAATCAGGATGGCTACACCTTC.

The chain links TRBV7-2 to TRBJ2-1; D is possibly TRBD2 (5 bases). The CDR3 runs 14 residues. Trimming stripped 5 bases from V and 3 bases from J, with 11 bases between. CDR1 is SGHTA and CDR2 is FQGNSA in the germline V gene. The CDR3 region is CASSRGNIYNEQFF. The CDR3 DNA is TGTGCCAGCAGCCGGGGAAATATCTACAATGAGCAGTTCTTC. The full variable domain, its missing parts supplied by reference TRBV7-2 and TRBJ2-1, is GAGVSQSPSNKVTEKGKDVELRCDPISGHTALYWYRQSLGQGLEFLIYFQGNSAPDKSGLPSDRFSAERTGGSVSTLTIQRTQQEDSAVYLCASSRGNIYNEQFFGPGTRLTVL.

The chain combines TRBV6-1 with TRBJ2-7; 13 bases map to TRBD2. The CDR3 covers 14 residues. With 6 bases clipped from V and 3 bases from J, the junction kept 2 bases outside the gene matches. Germline CDR1 reads MNHNS; CDR2 reads SASEGT. The chain's CDR3 is CASRGLAGLYEQYF. The CDR3 nucleotides read TGTGCCAGCAGGGGACTAGCGGGGCTCTACGAGCAGTACTTC.

The J gene is TRBJ1-5, the V gene TRBV18; 12 bases are a match to TRBD1. Trimming took 5 bases from V and 7 from J; bases not matched to a gene: 9. The germline V gene encodes CDR1 KGHSH and CDR2 LQKENI. CDR3 length: 16 amino acids. Written as DNA, the CDR3 is TGTGCCAGCTCAGCCTCCGGGACAGGGGGCGGCCAGCCCCAGCATTTT. Protein product: CASSASGTGGGQPQHF.

The rearrangement links TRBV27 to TRBJ2-1; 10 nucleotides match TRBD1. The CDR3 loop spans 14 amino acids. Germline CDR1 MNHEY, CDR2 SMNVEV (reference sequence). V shed 7 bases, J shed 9 bases, and the junction held 9 bases outside the gene matches. CDR3 protein: CASTPGQGLSEQFF. In DNA form, the CDR3 reads TGTGCCAGCACCCCGGGACAGGGGCTAAGTGAGCAGTTCTTC.

J is TRBJ1-3 and V is TRBV6-1, with D uncertain. The CDR3 covers 17 residues. Trimming took off 1 base at V and 2 bases at J, with 15 bases between the two ends. Germline assignment: CDR1 MNHNS and CDR2 SASEGT. CDR3 protein: CASSEVGGYPTGNTIYF. DNA for the CDR3: TGTGCCAGCAGTGAAGTTGGCGGGTATCCAACTGGAAACACCATATATTTT.

The V and J genes are TRBV5-1 and TRBJ1-3; unclear D gene. The V and J ends lost 0 bases and 0 bases respectively, with 7 bases between them. The germline V gene encodes CDR1 SGHRS and CDR2 YFSETQ. The CDR3 has 15 amino acids. This CDR3 is CASSLAGGSGNTIYF. The CDR3 nucleotides read TGCGCCAGCAGCTTGGCCGGTGGCTCTGGAAACACCATATATTTT.

V is TRBV27 and J is TRBJ2-3, with TRBD2 identical over 12 bases. This CDR3 has 18 residues. Per the germline V gene, CDR1 is MNHEY and CDR2 is SMNVEV (reference sequence). The trim removed 6 bases at V and 3 bases at J, leaving 13 bases unmatched. CDR3 in DNA: TGTGCCAGCAGCCCCCAGTCTAGCGGGAGGGCCACGACAGATACGCAGTATTTT. It encodes CASSPQSSGRATTDTQYF.

The rearrangement links TRBV7-2 to TRBJ2-7; no firm D call. The germline V and J ends were trimmed by 5 bases and 1 base, with 12 bases remaining between them. This CDR3 is built from 14 residues. Per the germline V gene, CDR1 is SGHTA and CDR2 is FQGNSA. CDR3 residues: CASSLRSASYEQYF. CDR3 sequence (DNA): TGTGCCAGCAGCCTTAGGAGCGCTTCCTACGAGCAGTACTTC.

The chain employs TRBV19 and TRBJ1-5; D gene uncertain. The CDR3 contains 15 residues. V dropped 8 bases and J dropped 0 bases, with 14 bases sitting between them. Germline CDR1 is LNHDA and CDR2 is SQIVND (reference sequence). The CDR3 is CASSASRDSNQPQHF. The CDR3 DNA sequence: TGTGCCAGTTCCGCCTCAAGGGATAGCAATCAGCCCCAGCATTTT.

This rearrangement joins TRBV19 to TRBJ2-7; tentative D call: TRBD1 (5 bases). The CDR3 covers 14 residues. CDR1 and CDR2 (germline): LNHDA, SQIVND (reference sequence). The germline V and J ends were trimmed by 7 bases and 2 bases, with 15 bases remaining between them. CDR3 nucleotides: TGTGCCAGTACCCCAGAGTCAGGGACCTACGAGCAGTACTTC. It translates to CASTPESGTYEQYF.